The sequence of this TCR beta chain was determined in a study of sequential checkpoint blockade in melanoma. Study-level background: DNA from 91 pretreatment tumor samples underwent TCRβ immunosequencing. Matched biopsies came pretreatment and at week 13 for some 22 patients. Regarding the study as a whole: Clinical benefit was about 30 times likelier when tumor T-cell fraction and clonality increased. Tumor T-cell fraction and clonality correlated with PD-L1 and CD8+ counts.

Stated treatment: randomized to nivolumab then ipilimumab (arm A) or the reverse (arm B). Using immunoSEQ multiplex PCR, the repertoire was profiled, and TCRdb retains in-frame clones only, with some absent. This sample has 35,000 to 40,000 clones; 32% occur once, and the top ten carry 1.5% to 2%. Germline V gene data show CDR1 as MNHGY and CDR2 as SAAAGT. V lost 6 bases and J 5 bases, leaving 13 bases between the germline ends. The CDR3 has 13 residues. In regard to this clone: Its antigen is still unknown.

The sample here was tumor tissue (inferred from file names), taken from a patient given nivolumab and ipilimumab in sequence. The clonotype originates from a human donor with melanoma. The J gene is TRBJ1-1, the V gene TRBV6-8; D unresolved. In DNA form, the CDR3 reads TGTGCCAGCAGCTCCATGATGGGGACTGAAGCTTTCTTT. It yields the protein CASSSMMGTEAFF.